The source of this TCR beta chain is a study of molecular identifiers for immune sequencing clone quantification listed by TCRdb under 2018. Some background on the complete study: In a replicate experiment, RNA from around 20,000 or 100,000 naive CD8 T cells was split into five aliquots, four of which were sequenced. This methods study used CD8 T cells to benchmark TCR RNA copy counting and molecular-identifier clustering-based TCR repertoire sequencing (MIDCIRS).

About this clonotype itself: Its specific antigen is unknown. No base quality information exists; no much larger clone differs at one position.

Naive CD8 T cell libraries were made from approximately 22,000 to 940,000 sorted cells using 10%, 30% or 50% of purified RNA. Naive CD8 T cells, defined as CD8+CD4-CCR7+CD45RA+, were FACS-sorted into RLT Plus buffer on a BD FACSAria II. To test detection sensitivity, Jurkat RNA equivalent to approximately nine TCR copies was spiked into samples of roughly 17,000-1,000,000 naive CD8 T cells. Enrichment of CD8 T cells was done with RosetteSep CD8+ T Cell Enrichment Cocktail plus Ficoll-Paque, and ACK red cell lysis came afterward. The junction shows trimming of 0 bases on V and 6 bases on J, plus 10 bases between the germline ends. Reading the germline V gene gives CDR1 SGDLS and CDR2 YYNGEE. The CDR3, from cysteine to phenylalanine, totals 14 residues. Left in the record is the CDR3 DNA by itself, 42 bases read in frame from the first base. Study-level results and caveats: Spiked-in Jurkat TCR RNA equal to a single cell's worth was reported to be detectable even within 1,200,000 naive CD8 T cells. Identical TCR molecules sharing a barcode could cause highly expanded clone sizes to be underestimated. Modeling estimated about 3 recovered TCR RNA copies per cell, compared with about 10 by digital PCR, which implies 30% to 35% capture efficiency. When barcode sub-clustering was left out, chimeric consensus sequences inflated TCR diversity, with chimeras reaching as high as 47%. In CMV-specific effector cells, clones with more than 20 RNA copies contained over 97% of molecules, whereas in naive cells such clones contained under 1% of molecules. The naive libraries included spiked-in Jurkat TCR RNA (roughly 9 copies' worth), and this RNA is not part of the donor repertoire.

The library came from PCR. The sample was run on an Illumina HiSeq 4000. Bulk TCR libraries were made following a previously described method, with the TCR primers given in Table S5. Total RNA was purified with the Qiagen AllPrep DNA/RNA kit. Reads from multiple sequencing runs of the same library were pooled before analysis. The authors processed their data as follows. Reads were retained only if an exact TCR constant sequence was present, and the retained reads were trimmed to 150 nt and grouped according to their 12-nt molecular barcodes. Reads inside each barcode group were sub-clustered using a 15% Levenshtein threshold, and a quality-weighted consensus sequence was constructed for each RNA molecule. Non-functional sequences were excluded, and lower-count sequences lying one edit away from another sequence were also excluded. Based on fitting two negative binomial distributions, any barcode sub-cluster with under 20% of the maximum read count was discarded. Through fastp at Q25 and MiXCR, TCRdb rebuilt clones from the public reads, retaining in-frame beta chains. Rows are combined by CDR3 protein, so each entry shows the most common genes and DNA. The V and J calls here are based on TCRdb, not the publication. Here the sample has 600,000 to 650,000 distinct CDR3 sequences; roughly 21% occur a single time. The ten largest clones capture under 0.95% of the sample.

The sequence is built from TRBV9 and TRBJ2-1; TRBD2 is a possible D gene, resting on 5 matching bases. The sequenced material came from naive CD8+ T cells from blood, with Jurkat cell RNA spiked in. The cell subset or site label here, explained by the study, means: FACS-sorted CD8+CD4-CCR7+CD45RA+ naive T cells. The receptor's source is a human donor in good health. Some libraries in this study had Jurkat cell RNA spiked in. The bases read TGTGCCAGCAGCGTAGAACTAGGTGGCAATGAGCAGTTCTTC. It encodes CASSVELGGNEQFF.